These 26 T cell receptor beta chains share one sample of origin, sequenced in a study of T-cell reconstitution after alpha-beta-depleted transplantation in children. Unique molecular identifiers were built into the TCRbeta library. Via MiXCR, TCRdb re-called the PCR reads, giving one row per CDR3 protein. This sample yields about 540,000 distinct CDR3 sequences, of which about a sixth are seen a single time; 3.3% belongs to the top ten. This material consisted of PBMCs from the stem cell graft donor, taken from the stem cell graft. The source of these receptors is a human donor who donated a stem cell graft to a child with acute lymphoblastic leukemia.

The gene calls are TRBV20-1 and TRBJ1-2; weak D call: TRBD1 (5 bases). The CDR3 runs to 13 residues. V was shortened by 7 bases and J by 4 bases, with 16 bases between the two germline ends. CDR1 and CDR2 (germline): DFQATT, SNEGSKA (reference sequence). CDR3: CSVAGPSPYGYTF. The CDR3 coding sequence is TGCAGTGTTGCGGGACCCTCACCCTATGGCTACACCTTC.

V is TRBV18 and J is TRBJ1-2, with TRBD1 matching over 7 bases. V trimming: 6 bases; J trimming: 5 bases; junction bases outside the gene matches: 6. Germline CDR1 reads KGHSH; CDR2 reads LQKENI. The CDR3 spans 13 residues. The CDR3 sequence: CASSPDRSYGYTF. CDR3 DNA: TGTGCCAGCTCTCCGGACAGGAGTTATGGCTACACCTTC.

CDR3 nucleotide sequence: TGTGCCAGCAGCCCCGTTTCGAGGGAGGGCCGGGGTGAGCAGTTCTTC. It is translated as CASSPVSREGRGEQFF. The chain employs TRBV11-2 and TRBJ2-1; 7 positions match TRBD2. This CDR3 contains 16 residues. With V trimmed by 5 bases and J by 9 bases, 16 bases remained unmatched. The germline gives CDR1 SGHAT, CDR2 FQNNGV.

In DNA form, the CDR3 reads TGCAGCGTTGAAGCAGTTGAGCAGTATTTT. This sequence encodes CSVEAVEQYF. This chain links TRBV29-1 with TRBJ2-3, with D unclear. The V end lost 1 base, the J end lost 11 bases, and 7 bases lay between the germline ends. CDR3 length: 10 residues. The germline V gene has CDR1 SQVTM and CDR2 ANQGSEA.

The chain recombines TRBV6-1 with TRBJ2-2; 7 bases fit TRBD2. This CDR3 is built from 17 residues. Trimming took 7 bases from V and 8 from J; bases not matched to a gene: 19. In germline, CDR1 is MNHNS, CDR2 SASEGT. CDR3 sequence (DNA): TGTGCCAGCACCCACGGGGTTTGGCTAGCGGAGGGGGGGGAGCTGTTTTTT. Amino acid sequence: CASTHGVWLAEGGELFF.

The CDR3 DNA reads TGTGCCAGCAGCCAAGAACAACGGAGCGGGGGTTCCTACGAGCAGTACTTC. Translating gives CASSQEQRSGGSYEQYF. The chain couples TRBV3-1 to TRBJ2-7; TRBD2 aligns across 8 bases. V was pared by 0 bases and J by 1 base, with 8 bases of the junction left unmatched. Per the germline V gene, CDR1 is LGHDT and CDR2 is YNNKEL (reference sequence). The CDR3 has 17 amino acids.

This clonotype was detected only a few times. The V and J genes are TRBV24-1 and TRBJ1-5; TRBD1 might be the D (5 bases). The CDR3 extends over 17 amino acids. V was pared by 5 bases and J by 5 bases, with 21 bases between. Germline CDR1 reads KGHDR; CDR2 reads SFDVKD. This CDR3 is CATSGWSGPPRYQPQHF. In DNA form, the CDR3 reads TGTGCCACCAGTGGGTGGTCGGGACCCCCCCGCTATCAGCCCCAGCATTTT.

This clonotype was counted only a few times. V is TRBV5-1 and J is TRBJ1-6, with 7 bases that match TRBD1. Trimming cost V 4 bases and J 7 bases; bases outside gene matches: 5. Germline lookup yields CDR1 SGHRS and CDR2 YFSETQ. This CDR3 region has 14 residues. In nucleotides, the CDR3 is TGCGCCAGCAGCATTGGGACAGCCAATTCACCCCTCCACTTT. Encoded protein: CASSIGTANSPLHF.

The chain joins TRBV25-1 to TRBJ1-5; TRBD1 matches at 9 bases. With V trimmed by 5 bases and J by 4 bases, 12 bases remained unmatched. CDR1 is MGHDK and CDR2 is SYGVNS in the germline V gene. This CDR3 region has 17 residues. CDR3: CASSPSKKGQGNQPQHF. CDR3 sequence (DNA): TGTGCCAGCAGTCCATCCAAGAAGGGACAGGGTAATCAGCCCCAGCATTTT.

This clonotype was detected a few times. The gene calls are TRBV7-8 and TRBJ2-7; D gene uncertain. CDR3 length: 14 residues. V lost 3 bases to trimming and J lost 2 bases, with 11 bases between them. CDR1 is SGHVS, CDR2 FQNEAQ, per germline. CDR3 region: CASSLSGAPYEQYF. The CDR3 DNA reads as TGTGCCAGCAGCTTGTCAGGCGCCCCCTACGAGCAGTACTTC.

This clonotype was observed a few times. The gene calls are TRBV2 and TRBJ2-5; D call uncertain. V was pared by 7 bases and J by 6 bases, with 9 bases between. The CDR3 has 11 residues. Germline CDR1 SNHLY, CDR2 FYNNEI. CDR3 loop: CASTLQQTQYF. For the CDR3, the DNA is TGTGCCAGCACTTTGCAACAGACCCAGTACTTC.

Only a few counts were recorded for this clonotype. This chain links TRBV19 with TRBJ2-6; 10 bases align to TRBD1. The ends lost 3 bases at V and 1 base at J; junction bases unmatched: 6. CDR1 and CDR2 from the germline V gene are LNHDA and SQIVND (reference sequence). The CDR3 length is 18 residues. As DNA, the CDR3 is TGTGCCAGTAGTATCACCGGACAGGGGGTATCTGGGGCCAACGTCCTGACTTTC. It is translated as CASSITGQGVSGANVLTF.

This clonotype appeared a few times. This chain uses TRBV15 with TRBJ1-5; no clear D. Germline lookup yields CDR1 LNHNV and CDR2 YYDKDF (reference sequence). Trimming took off 0 bases at V and 5 bases at J, with 5 bases between the two ends. This CDR3 has 13 amino acids. This CDR3 reads CATSRDADQPQHF. The CDR3 nucleotides read TGTGCCACCAGCAGAGATGCGGATCAGCCCCAGCATTTT.

This rearrangement joins TRBV12-3 or TRBV12-4 to TRBJ2-1; TRBD2 matches 8 bases. The CDR3 totals 14 residues. Trimming removed 3 bases from V and 9 bases from J; junction bases left unmatched: 7. In DNA, the CDR3 is TGTGCCAGCAGTTTTAACGGGAGGGCCCCTGAGCAGTTCTTC. Amino acids: CASSFNGRAPEQFF.

This clonotype was recorded a few times. The CDR3 loop is CASSGQNYEQYF. As DNA, the CDR3 is TGTGCTAGTAGCGGACAAAACTACGAGCAGTACTTC. The V and J genes are TRBV12-5 and TRBJ2-7, with D possibly being TRBD1 or TRBD2 (5 bases each). With 8 bases removed from V and 3 bases from J, the gap between germline ends came to 11 bases. The germline gives CDR1 LGHNT, CDR2 FRNRAP. This CDR3 is built from 12 residues. Based on the CDR3 plus reference TRBV12-5 and TRBJ2-7, the full variable domain is DARVTQTPRHKVTEMGQEVTMRCQPILGHNTVFWYRQTMMQGLELLAYFRNRAPLDDSGMPKDRFSAEMPDATLATLKIQPSEPRDSAVYFCASSGQNYEQYFGPGTRLTVT.

In this sample, this clonotype turned up a few times. One junction end does not reproduce the germline sequence, and a read error may be involved. This rearrangement joins TRBV29-1 to TRBJ2-2, with D possibly matching TRBD2 (6 bases). CDR1 and CDR2 (germline): SQVTM, ANQGSEA. The CDR3 sequence is 14 residues long. The CDR3 loop reads CSVDGDSNTGELFF. The DNA of the CDR3 is TGCAGCGTTGACGGGGACTCGAACACCGGGGAGTTGTTTTTT.

Only a few counts were recorded for this clonotype. V is TRBV18 and J is TRBJ1-3, with D unresolved. Germline lookup yields CDR1 KGHSH and CDR2 LQKENI. V lost 2 bases to trimming and J lost 0 bases, with 8 bases between them. This CDR3 is built from 15 residues. The CDR3 is CASSPGTDSGNTIYF. The CDR3 nucleotides are TGTGCCAGCTCACCAGGCACCGACTCTGGAAACACCATATATTTT.

This clonotype showed up just once. The chain uses TRBV7-9 and TRBJ2-7; 8 bases are shared with TRBD1. The V and J ends lost 6 bases and 1 base, in that order; junction bases with no gene match: 8. This CDR3 contains 15 residues. The V gene's germline CDR1 is SEHNR and CDR2 FQNEAQ (reference sequence). This CDR3 reads CASRPSTGASYEQYF. For the CDR3, the DNA is TGTGCCAGCAGACCCTCGACAGGGGCATCCTACGAGCAGTACTTC.

This clonotype was detected many times. This sequence joins TRBV6-1 and TRBJ2-3, with 9 bases fitting TRBD2. Germline trimming cut 1 base from V and 6 bases from J; bases unmatched to any gene: 5. Germline V gives CDR1 MNHNS, CDR2 SASEGT. This CDR3 comprises 15 residues. The CDR3 loop reads CASSEELAGSDTQYF. Here the CDR3 DNA reads TGTGCCAGCAGTGAAGAGCTAGCGGGATCGGATACGCAGTATTTT.

The chain is built from TRBV20-1 and TRBJ2-6; D is possibly TRBD1 (6 bases). The V gene's germline CDR1 is DFQATT and CDR2 SNEGSKA (reference sequence). This CDR3 is 15 amino acids long. CDR3 sequence reads: CCGGQAALGANVLTF. The CDR3 DNA reads TGCTGTGGGGGCCAGGCGGCGCTCGGGGCCAACGTCCTGACTTTC.

The chain links TRBV6-2 or TRBV6-3 to TRBJ1-4; 8 positions match TRBD1. J was trimmed by 7 bases and V by 6 bases; bases with no gene match: 1. Looked up from germline, CDR1 is MNHEY and CDR2 is SVGEGT. This CDR3 is built from 12 residues. Here the CDR3 DNA reads TGTGCCAGCAGCGGACAGGGTGAAAAACTGTTTTTT. It codes for CASSGQGEKLFF.

The rearrangement uses TRBV29-1 and TRBJ2-1; TRBD2 agrees at 9 bases. Germline CDR1 and CDR2: SQVTM and ANQGSEA. The CDR3 sequence is 17 residues long. For the CDR3, the DNA is TGCAGTGCCGGGCTAGCGGGATGGGTTATCTCCTACAATGAGCAGTTCTTC. This translates into CSAGLAGWVISYNEQFF.

The rearrangement links TRBV5-1 to TRBJ2-5, with D possibly matching TRBD2 (6 bases). Trimming stripped 0 bases from V and 2 bases from J, with 14 bases between. CDR3 length equals 16 residues. The V gene's germline CDR1 is SGHRS and CDR2 YFSETQ. In DNA form, the CDR3 reads TGCGCCAGCAGCTTGGGGGGAGCGGGTCGTCAAGAGACCCAGTACTTC. This translates into CASSLGGAGRQETQYF.

This clonotype was counted at least ten times. The rearrangement joins TRBV12-3 or TRBV12-4 to TRBJ2-3; 9 nucleotides line up with TRBD2. Trimming removed 6 bases from V and 0 bases from J; junction bases left unmatched: 10. The CDR3 contains 17 residues. The CDR3: CASSRRLAAYSTDTQYF. The CDR3 DNA reads TGTGCCAGCAGCCGCAGACTAGCGGCCTATAGCACAGATACGCAGTATTTT.

This clonotype has a handful of counts. The chain couples TRBV7-9 to TRBJ2-1, with D maybe TRBD2 (6 bases). V shed 0 bases and J shed 0 bases, with 12 bases lying between them. Germline V gene lookup returns CDR1 SEHNR and CDR2 FQNEAQ (reference sequence). CDR3 length: 17 amino acids. The CDR3 bases are TGTGCCAGCAGCTTAGCGGACGGGAGTCCCTCCTACAATGAGCAGTTCTTC. Protein product: CASSLADGSPSYNEQFF.

The gene calls are TRBV29-1 and TRBJ1-2; a possible D gene is TRBD1 (6 bases). Germline V gives CDR1 SQVTM, CDR2 ANQGSEA. Deletions cut 4 bases from V and 3 bases from J, with 12 bases between. The CDR3 extends over 13 amino acids. CDR3 sequence reads: CSVVAGVHYGYTF. For the CDR3, the DNA is TGCAGCGTTGTGGCAGGGGTCCACTATGGCTACACCTTC.